The text below deals with one T cell receptor (beta chain). The antigen remains unidentified. The data were produced by immunoSEQ multiplex PCR, yet TCRdb's version contains in-frame clones alone and is incomplete. The sample records more than 75,000 clones, 88% being singletons. This sample is drawn from a study of OX40 agonist ivuxolimab in advanced cancers. Overall study: An agonistic anti-OX40 (CD134) antibody, ivuxolimab, was used to treat the patients. A diagnosis of hepatocellular carcinoma, melanoma, renal cell or head and neck cancer was present in dose-escalation patients. Study-level findings and limits: CD8+ T cells were the subset that, on average, had more expanded clones than CD4+.

Germline trimming cut 6 bases from V and 6 bases from J; bases unmatched to any gene: 13. This CDR3 is 16 amino acids long. Germline-derived CDR1 and CDR2 are MNHEY and SMNVEV (reference sequence). The source material was CD4+ or CD8+ T cells sorted from blood, sampled in a trial of the OX40 agonist ivuxolimab. The chain employs TRBV27 and TRBJ1-4; 7 bases map to TRBD1. This TCR came from an adult with an advanced solid tumor such as melanoma, head and neck, liver or kidney cancer. In nucleotides, the CDR3 is TGTGCCAGCAGATCGGGAGGGGGCTTCAAGGATGAAAAACTGTTTTTT. Encoded protein: CASRSGGGFKDEKLFF.